Listed below are T cell receptor beta chains from one sample, sequenced in a study of T-cell reconstitution after alpha-beta-depleted transplantation in children. MiXCR, applied by TCRdb to the PCR reads, yields one record per CDR3 protein. The repertoire has hundreds of thousands of distinct CDR3 sequences, roughly a sixth of them found once; the top ten carry approximately 40%. Sample: PBMCs, mostly from graft donor cells, taken 360 days after TCRalphabeta/CD19-depleted stem cell transplant. Receptors originate from a male patient between 2 and 15 years old who had a stem cell transplant for acute lymphoblastic leukemia, so the T cells may come from the graft donor. The CDR3 runs from the conserved cysteine through the conserved F or W. The D gene is left open where the match is weak. Expanded clones are given a class, and other clones once, few, many or no size at all.

TRBV20-1,few,TRBJ1-1,TRBD1,TGCAGTGCCCCAGGGGGGAACACTGAAGCTTTCTTT,CSAPGGNTEAFF
TRBV27,few,TRBJ2-3,.,TGTGCCAGCAGTTTAAAGGCTAGCACAGATACGCAGTATTTT,CASSLKASTDTQYF
TRBV20-1,many,TRBJ2-7,TRBD2,TGCAGTGCTAGAGATGGGGGACTAGTAGGCGAGCAGTACTTC,CSARDGGLVGEQYF
TRBV30,few,TRBJ2-5,TRBD2,TGTGCCTGGAGTATTAGCGGGGGGTCACAAGAGACCCAGTACTTC,CAWSISGGSQETQYF
TRBV7-9,few,TRBJ2-5,TRBD1,TGTGCCAGCAGCCCCAGGGGGCCAGAGACGCAGTACTTC,CASSPRGPETQYF
TRBV4-1,.,TRBJ2-5,TRBD2,TGCGCCAGCAGCCAAGATTTCGGCGGGGGGGGTGAGACCCAGTACTTC,CASSQDFGGGGETQYF
TRBV29-1,.,TRBJ1-5,.,TGCAGCGTTGAAGGTCGTCCAGGGGATAATCAGCCCCAGCATTTT,CSVEGRPGDNQPQHF
TRBV28,many,TRBJ2-3,TRBD1,TGTGCCAGCAGTTTAGTTCTCGGACAGGGGTCCACAGATACGCAGTATTTT,CASSLVLGQGSTDTQYF
TRBV6-1,few,TRBJ2-7,TRBD1,TGTGCCAGCATCTCAGGGGGCTCCTACGAGCAGTACTTC,CASISGGSYEQYF
TRBV30,few,TRBJ1-5,.,TGTGCCTGGAGTGTTATGGGGGGTGGCAATCAGCCCCAGCATTTT,CAWSVMGGGNQPQHF
TRBV5-1,.,TRBJ2-7,TRBD1,TGCGCCAGCAGCTTTTCAACCGGACAGGGGATTACCGAGCAGTACTTC,CASSFSTGQGITEQYF
TRBV5-1,few,TRBJ2-3,TRBD1,TGCGCCAGCAGCTTGGACGGGACAGCCACAGATACGCAGTATTTT,CASSLDGTATDTQYF
TRBV29-1,few,TRBJ2-7,TRBD1,TGCAGCGTTGCCCCAGGGGGATCTCACTACGAGCAGTACTTC,CSVAPGGSHYEQYF
TRBV5-1,.,TRBJ2-7,.,TGCGCCAGCAGCTTGGGTCCAGCCTCCTACGAGCAGTACTTC,CASSLGPASYEQYF
TRBV2,.,TRBJ2-3,TRBD2,TGTGCCAGCAGTTTGGTAGCGGGGGGCAAGTCTTGGGGCACAGATACGCAGTATTTT,CASSLVAGGKSWGTDTQYF
TRBV7-9,many,TRBJ1-5,.,TGTGCCAGCAGCCCGTTGAGCAATCAGCCCCAGCATTTT,CASSPLSNQPQHF
TRBV18,many,TRBJ2-1,.,TGTGCCAGCTCACCCGGACAGATTTACAATGAGCAGTTCTTC,CASSPGQIYNEQFF
TRBV11-2,few,TRBJ2-7,.,TGTGCCAGCAGCGTCCGATTCGGGGGCGCCGAGCAGTACTTC,CASSVRFGGAEQYF
TRBV7-6,few,TRBJ2-1,TRBD2,TGTGCCAGCAGCTCGGGGACTAGCTGGGATGGGCAGTTCTTC,CASSSGTSWDGQFF
TRBV2,few,TRBJ2-3,TRBD2,TGTGCCACTCGTCGGGAAGCGGGGACCGGCACAGATACGCAGTATTTT,CATRREAGTGTDTQYF
TRBV24-1,.,TRBJ1-4,.,TGTGCCACCAGTGATTACCGGACACCACGAAAACTGTTTTTT,CATSDYRTPRKLFF
TRBV29-1,few,TRBJ2-4,TRBD1,TGCAGCGTCGGACAGGGGTCGGGAAACATTCAGTACTTC,CSVGQGSGNIQYF
TRBV2,few,TRBJ2-5,.,TGTGCCAGCAGTGAAGGTGGCGCCCGGGTAGAGACCCAGTACTTC,CASSEGGARVETQYF
TRBV2,few,TRBJ2-7,TRBD2,TGTGCCAGCGGCCTCACTAGCGGCAACTCCTACGAGCAGTACTTC,CASGLTSGNSYEQYF
TRBV24-1,many,TRBJ1-5,TRBD1,TGTGCCACCAGTGATTTGCCCGGCAGGGGGCAGGCGAGTAGCAATCAGCCCCAGCATTTT,CATSDLPGRGQASSNQPQHF
TRBV28,.,TRBJ2-1,.,TGTGCCAGCAGTGCCTACTACAATGAGCAGTTCTTC,CASSAYYNEQFF
TRBV4-3,.,TRBJ2-3,TRBD2,TGCGCCAGCAGCCAAGATTCGGGGGGGGCAGATACGCAGTATTTT,CASSQDSGGADTQYF
TRBV6-1,once,TRBJ2-2,TRBD2,TGTGCCAGCAGTGAAAGTTGGCGGGGGGGCCCTACCGGGGAGCTGTTTTTT,CASSESWRGGPTGELFF
TRBV4-2,many,TRBJ1-6,.,TGTGCCAGCAGCGCCGGAAAGCCACCCCTCCACTTT,CASSAGKPPLHF
TRBV24-1,few,TRBJ2-7,TRBD1,TGTGCCACCCCCCGACAGGGGGTAGGGTACGAGCAGTACTTC,CATPRQGVGYEQYF
TRBV20-1,many,TRBJ1-5,TRBD1,TGCAGTGCTAGACCGACAGGGCATCAGCCCCAGCATTTT,CSARPTGHQPQHF
TRBV5-1,few,TRBJ2-3,.,TGCGCCAGCAGCTTGGCGACCGCCACCACAGATACGCAGTATTTT,CASSLATATTDTQYF
TRBV12-3/TRBV12-4,few,TRBJ1-2,.,TGTGCCAGCAGTTTTGGGGTTACTTATGGCTACACCTTC,CASSFGVTYGYTF
TRBV5-1,.,TRBJ2-3,TRBD1,TGCGCCAGCAGCTCTGACAGGGCATCAGATACGCAGTATTTT,CASSSDRASDTQYF
TRBV7-8,.,TRBJ2-2,TRBD2,TGTGCCAGCAGCTTAGGAGGCCGGGCGGGGGGGACCGGGGAGCTGTTTTTT,CASSLGGRAGGTGELFF
TRBV11-2,many,TRBJ2-7,.,TGTGCCAGCAGCTTAGAGGCCGGGGTTTCCTACGAGCAGTACTTC,CASSLEAGVSYEQYF
TRBV11-2,few,TRBJ1-2,.,TGTGCCAGCAGCCCACGGACGTATGGCTACACCTTC,CASSPRTYGYTF
TRBV5-1,few,TRBJ2-2,.,TGCGCCAGCAGCTTGTGGGAAGCTAACACCGGGGAGCTGTTTTTT,CASSLWEANTGELFF
TRBV5-1,few,TRBJ2-5,TRBD1,TGCGCCAGCAGCTTGGGGACAGGGGTCCAAGAGACCCAGTACTTC,CASSLGTGVQETQYF
TRBV12-3/TRBV12-4,.,TRBJ2-3,.,TGTGCCAGCAGTCCACGGACTCCCCTTGCGGATACGCAGTATTTT,CASSPRTPLADTQYF
TRBV6-1,.,TRBJ2-1,.,TGTGCCAGCAGTAAAACAGGGTTCCCCTACAATGAGCAGTTCTTC,CASSKTGFPYNEQFF
TRBV29-1,few,TRBJ1-1,.,TGCAGCGCGGGCATCGACACTGAAGCTTTCTTT,CSAGIDTEAFF
TRBV5-1,few,TRBJ2-7,.,TGCGCCAGCTCTTGGACCAAGGAGGACCTCTCCTACGAGCAGTACTTC,CASSWTKEDLSYEQYF
TRBV20-1,few,TRBJ2-7,TRBD1,TGCAGTGCTTACACGGGACAGGGACTCTACGAGCAGTACTTC,CSAYTGQGLYEQYF
TRBV12-3/TRBV12-4,many,TRBJ2-7,TRBD2,TGTGCCAGCAGTCCTAGCCTCGGGGGGTCTTACTACGAGCAGTACTTC,CASSPSLGGSYYEQYF